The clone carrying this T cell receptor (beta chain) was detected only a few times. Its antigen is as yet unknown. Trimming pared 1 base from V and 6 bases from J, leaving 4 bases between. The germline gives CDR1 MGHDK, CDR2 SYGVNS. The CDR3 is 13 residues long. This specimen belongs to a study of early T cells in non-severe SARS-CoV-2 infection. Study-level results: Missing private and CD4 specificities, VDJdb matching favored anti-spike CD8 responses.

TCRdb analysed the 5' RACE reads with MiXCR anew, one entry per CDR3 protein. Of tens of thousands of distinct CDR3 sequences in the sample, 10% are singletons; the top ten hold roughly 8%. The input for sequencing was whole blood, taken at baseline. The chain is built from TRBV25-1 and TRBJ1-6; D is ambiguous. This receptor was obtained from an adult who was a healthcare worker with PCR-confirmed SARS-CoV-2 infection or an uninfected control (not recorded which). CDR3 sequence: CASSEFSNSPLHF. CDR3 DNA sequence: TGTGCCAGCAGTGAATTCAGTAATTCACCCCTCCACTTT.